This passage covers 21 T cell receptor beta chains from one sample sequenced in a study of blood T cell repertoires in COVID-19. Here immunoSEQ multiplex PCR was the method, and the copy in TCRdb shows in-frame clones only, minus some. The sample includes roughly 200,000 clones, about 85% of them seen just once. The sequenced sample consisted of peripheral blood. Receptor source: a woman over 75 with acute or convalescent COVID-19.

A single count supports this clone. J is TRBJ1-5 and V is TRBV2; D is perhaps TRBD1 (5 bases). The germline V gene has CDR1 SNHLY and CDR2 FYNNEI. CDR3 length: 16 residues. V gave up 2 bases and J gave up 6 bases, with 17 bases separating them. CDR3: CASSERGPTQVQPQHF. CDR3 in DNA: TGTGCCAGCAGTGAAAGGGGTCCCACACAGGTTCAGCCCCAGCATTTT.

This clone was detected a few times. In nucleotides, the CDR3 is TGTGCCAGCACCATGACAGTGAATAATTCACCCCTCCACTTT. It codes for CASTMTVNNSPLHF. The chain couples TRBV6-5 to TRBJ1-6; perhaps TRBD1 as D (5 bases). Germline CDR1 is MNHEY and CDR2 is SVGAGI. There are 14 residues in the CDR3. Trimming pared 7 bases from V and 5 bases from J, leaving 12 bases between.

This clone is labeled as medium-sized. This chain connects TRBV6-5 to TRBJ1-1; D not certain. Germline CDR1 and CDR2: MNHEY and SVGAGI. V was pared by 0 bases and J by 9 bases, with 11 bases between. This CDR3 is 13 amino acids long. CDR3 bases: TGTGCCAGCAGTTACTCGAATCAGGCTCAAGCTTTCTTT. Translated, it gives CASSYSNQAQAFF.

V usage is TRBV5-4 and J usage is TRBJ2-5, with D perhaps matching TRBD1 (5 bases). The germline gives CDR1 SGHNT, CDR2 YYREEE (reference sequence). V was trimmed by 4 bases and J by 2 bases, leaving 12 bases between them. The CDR3 contains 14 residues. CDR3 nucleotide sequence: TGTGCCAGCAGCCAAATGGGGCAGCAAGAGACCCAGTACTTC. This gives the protein CASSQMGQQETQYF.

The chain has TRBV5-4 and TRBJ1-1; D possibly corresponds to TRBD1 (5 bases). CDR1 is SGHNT and CDR2 is YYREEE in the germline V gene (reference sequence). CDR3 length: 15 amino acids. The V gene lost 2 bases and the J gene lost 5 bases, with 16 bases spanning the gap. CDR3 DNA: TGTGCCAGCAGCTTCCTGCAGGGTAGTGGAACTGAAGCTTTCTTT. Encoded protein: CASSFLQGSGTEAFF.

The chain employs TRBV28 and TRBJ1-4; the D gene is possibly TRBD1 (5 bases). Trimming pared 3 bases from V and 8 bases from J, leaving 13 bases between. The CDR3 consists of 14 residues. Germline lookup yields CDR1 MDHEN and CDR2 SYDVKM. The CDR3 DNA reads TGTGCCAGCAGTTTGTGGGGGGTTAAGGAAAAACTGTTTTTT. It is translated as CASSLWGVKEKLFF.

The J gene is TRBJ1-4, the V gene TRBV6-6; no clear D gene. From germline, CDR1 is MNHNY and CDR2 SVGAGI (reference sequence). V was cut by 4 bases and J by 5 bases, with 8 bases left in between. The CDR3 is made up of 13 amino acids. CDR3 nucleotides: TGTGCCAGCAGTTTACTCCACAATGAAAAACTGTTTTTT. Translating gives CASSLLHNEKLFF.

The chain recombines TRBV18 with TRBJ1-5; no clear D gene. CDR1 is KGHSH, CDR2 LQKENI, per germline. With 3 bases removed from V and 4 bases from J, the gap between germline ends came to 13 bases. CDR3 length: 15 amino acids. The CDR3 here is CASSPGPLPNQPQHF. In nucleotides, the CDR3 is TGTGCCAGCTCACCCGGTCCTCTTCCTAATCAGCCCCAGCATTTT.

The rearrangement joins TRBV7-9 to TRBJ2-3; 9 bases are a match to TRBD2. Unmatched junction bases numbered 2, after V lost 5 bases and J lost 5 bases. The germline V gene encodes CDR1 SEHNR and CDR2 FQNEAQ (reference sequence). The CDR3 extends over 13 amino acids. In DNA, the CDR3 is TGTGCCAGCAGCAGTAGCGGGAGAGATACGCAGTATTTT. This codes for CASSSSGRDTQYF. The whole variable domain, remainder taken from reference TRBV7-9 and TRBJ2-3, is DTGVSQNPRHKITKRGQNVTFRCDPISEHNRLYWYRQTLGQGPEFLTYFQNEAQLEKSRLLSDRFSAERPKGSFSTLEIQRTEQGDSAMYLCASSSSGRDTQYFGPGTRLTVL.

The chain combines TRBV5-1 with TRBJ2-5; TRBD2 agrees at 10 bases. Germline values: CDR1 SGHRS, CDR2 YFSETQ. V was pared by 2 bases and J by 5 bases, with 9 bases of the junction left unmatched. The CDR3 has 16 residues. The CDR3 nucleotides are TGCGCCAGCAGCTTAGGAGACCTAGCGGGAGTGGAGACCCAGTACTTC. Protein: CASSLGDLAGVETQYF.

The genes are TRBV7-2 and TRBJ2-3, with 12 bases matching TRBD2. The CDR3 has 17 amino acids. V shed 5 bases and J 2 bases; nucleotides not matched to a gene: 8. CDR1 and CDR2 from the germline V gene are SGHTA and FQGNSA. CDR3 in amino acids: CASSPLGLAGITDTQYF. CDR3 bases: TGTGCCAGCAGCCCGTTAGGACTAGCGGGAATCACAGATACGCAGTATTTT.

Comments on this clone: The same CDR3 can be traced to other DNA sequences in this sample. The rearrangement links TRBV19 to TRBJ1-2; tentative D call: TRBD1 (5 bases). Trimming removed 9 bases at V and 5 bases at J, with 13 bases between. The CDR3 is made up of 12 amino acids. Germline V CDR1 and CDR2: LNHDA, SQIVND (reference sequence). CDR3 bases: TGTGCCAGCACCGACCGGGGGTATGGCTACACCTTC. It encodes CASTDRGYGYTF.

This clone has only a few counts. The rearrangement links TRBV12-3 or TRBV12-4 to TRBJ2-4, with D perhaps matching TRBD1 (6 bases). CDR3 length: 13 residues. V shed 7 bases and J shed 8 bases, with 15 bases lying between them. The DNA of the CDR3 is TGTGCCAGCACCGGGACAATTGTGGACATTCAGTACTTC. Its translation is CASTGTIVDIQYF.

This clone showed up many times. The V gene is TRBV3-1 (or the pseudogene TRBV3-2), the J gene TRBJ1-4; 8 positions agree with TRBD1. The V gene end was trimmed by 4 bases and the J gene end by 7 bases; junction bases not matched to a gene: 2. This CDR3 has 13 amino acids. Per germline, CDR1 LGHDT and CDR2 YNNKEL (reference sequence). CDR3 DNA: TGTGCCAGCAGCCGGCAGGGGGCTGAAAAACTGTTTTTT. Amino acid sequence: CASSRQGAEKLFF.

This chain connects TRBV5-1 to TRBJ1-5, with D uncertain. The CDR3 spans 14 residues. Germline CDR1 SGHRS, CDR2 YFSETQ. V lost 2 bases to trimming and J lost 6 bases, with 12 bases between them. CDR3: CASSFEGGSQPQHF. The CDR3 region has the DNA TGCGCCAGCAGCTTTGAGGGCGGGAGTCAGCCCCAGCATTTT.

The chain carries TRBV24-1 and TRBJ2-1; a weak D match, TRBD1 (5 bases). The CDR3 is made up of 12 amino acids. The germline CDR1 and CDR2 sequences are KGHDR and SFDVKD. V lost 4 bases to trimming and J lost 7 bases, with 7 bases between them. CDR3 in amino acids: CATSDRQNEQFF. In nucleotides, the CDR3 is TGTGCCACCAGTGACCGACAGAATGAGCAGTTCTTC.

V gene TRBV5-1 combines with J gene TRBJ1-1; a weak D match, TRBD1 (5 bases). The CDR3 covers 14 residues. Looked up from germline, CDR1 is SGHRS and CDR2 is YFSETQ. With 0 bases removed from V and 4 bases from J, the gap between germline ends came to 10 bases. The CDR3 region is CASSLGQLSTEAFF. The CDR3 nucleotides are TGCGCCAGCAGCTTGGGACAGCTCTCCACTGAAGCTTTCTTT.

The chain links TRBV11-2 to TRBJ2-3; D is unresolved. CDR1 is SGHAT and CDR2 is FQNNGV in the germline V gene. V was clipped by 5 bases and J by 0 bases, with 18 bases between them. The CDR3 runs 17 residues. CDR3 nucleotides: TGTGCCAGCAGCCCCTATGCGCGGCGACTTAGCACAGATACGCAGTATTTT. Its protein is CASSPYARRLSTDTQYF.

About this clone itself: A junction boundary mismatches the germline segment, possibly from a read error. The V call is TRBV2, the J call TRBJ2-6, with 7 nucleotides matching TRBD2. Germline V CDR1 and CDR2: SNHLY, FYNNEI. The CDR3 runs to 12 residues. CDR3 sequence: CASRTLWAGVAF. The CDR3 DNA reads TGTGCCAGCAGGACCCTGTGGGCGGGGGTTGCTTTC.

This chain uses TRBV7-9 with TRBJ1-4; no reliable D call. Germline assignment: CDR1 SEHNR and CDR2 FQNEAQ (reference sequence). With 6 bases removed from V and 8 bases from J, the gap between germline ends came to 13 bases. This CDR3 has 13 amino acids. The CDR3 bases are TGTGCCAGCAGTTGGGCGCCGGGGGAAAAACTGTTTTTT. The encoded protein is CASSWAPGEKLFF.

V gene TRBV7-6 combines with J gene TRBJ2-2; D is unresolved. The CDR3 is made up of 13 amino acids. The germline V gene has CDR1 SGHVS and CDR2 FNYEAQ. The germline V and J ends were trimmed by 5 bases and 4 bases, with 8 bases remaining between them. CDR3 residues: CASSPRGTGELFF. The CDR3, as DNA: TGTGCCAGCAGCCCTAGAGGCACCGGGGAGCTGTTTTTT.